These T cell receptor beta chains were read from a single sample in a study of radiotherapy plus CTLA-4 blockade in lung cancer. Clones were sequenced by immunoSEQ multiplex PCR, and TCRdb holds only the in-frame ones, with some missing. The table has around 71,000 clones, around 77% seen once. This material consisted of peripheral blood, taken from a patient treated with radiotherapy plus ipilimumab. These receptors were obtained from a human donor with non-small cell lung cancer whose response to radiotherapy plus ipilimumab could not be evaluated. Some clones in this sample may be carry-over from other donors' samples. Each CDR3 is given with its conserved first and last residue. A D gene is named only where the DNA matches it firmly. A clone size is listed for some rows: how often the clone was seen (once, few, many), or a class if it is expanded.

>NA|TRBJ2-7|TRBV5-1|TRBD2
TGCGCCAGCAGCTTGGGCCCAGCGGGGGTAGAGCAGTACTTC
CASSLGPAGVEQYF
>NA|TRBJ2-7|TRBV18|NA
TGTGCCAGCTCACCAAGCGAATACGAGCAGTACTTC
CASSPSEYEQYF
>NA|TRBJ1-1|TRBV4-3|TRBD1
TGCGCCAGCAGCCAAGTTAGGGGGGGACAGGCAAGAGCTTTCTTT
CASSQVRGGQARAFF
>NA|TRBJ1-2|TRBV6-6|NA
TGTGCCAGCAGCCCAGAGGACAGCTATGGCTACACCTTC
CASSPEDSYGYTF
>NA|TRBJ2-5|TRBV4-2|TRBD2
TGTGCCAGCAGTCTTCCCGGGACTAGCGGGGGCGAGACCCAGTACTTC
CASSLPGTSGGETQYF
>NA|TRBJ1-2|TRBV7-2|TRBD1
TGTGCCAGCAGCTTATATGGACAGGATGGCTATGGCTACACCTTC
CASSLYGQDGYGYTF
>NA|TRBJ1-1|TRBV4-1|NA
TGCGCCAGCAGCCAAGGACTAGGGGAAGGATTCGACACTGAAGCTTTCTTT
CASSQGLGEGFDTEAFF
>NA|TRBJ2-7|TRBV5-4|NA
TGTGCCACCAGGGACTCGTTCAGCTCCTACGAGCAGTACTTC
CATRDSFSSYEQYF
>many|TRBJ1-2|TRBV6-1|NA
TGTGCCAGCAGTGAAATACGGGGGTCCTATGGCTACACCTTC
CASSEIRGSYGYTF
>NA|TRBJ2-7|TRBV7-9|TRBD2
TGTGCCAGCAGCTTGGCCAGAAGCGGGGGGGCCTACGAGCAGTACTTC
CASSLARSGGAYEQYF
>NA|TRBJ1-1|TRBV11-2|NA
TGTGCCAGCAGCTTGGGTTCTGGAGGTGAAGCTTTCTTT
CASSLGSGGEAFF
>NA|TRBJ2-7|TRBV9|TRBD2
TGTGCCAGCAGCGTAAGTGCGGGGGGAACCTACGAGCAGTACTTC
CASSVSAGGTYEQYF
>NA|TRBJ1-1|TRBV27|NA
TGTGCCAGCAGTCCCCTCCCCCTGAACACTGAAGCTTTCTTT
CASSPLPLNTEAFF
>NA|TRBJ2-5|TRBV6-5|TRBD1
TGTGCCAGCAGTCACCCGGGACAGGGGGCCGGGACCCAGTACTTC
CASSHPGQGAGTQYF
>NA|TRBJ2-7|TRBV15|NA
TGTGCCACCAGCAGGACAAGGGGGGGGAGCTCCTACGAGCAGTACTTC
CATSRTRGGSSYEQYF